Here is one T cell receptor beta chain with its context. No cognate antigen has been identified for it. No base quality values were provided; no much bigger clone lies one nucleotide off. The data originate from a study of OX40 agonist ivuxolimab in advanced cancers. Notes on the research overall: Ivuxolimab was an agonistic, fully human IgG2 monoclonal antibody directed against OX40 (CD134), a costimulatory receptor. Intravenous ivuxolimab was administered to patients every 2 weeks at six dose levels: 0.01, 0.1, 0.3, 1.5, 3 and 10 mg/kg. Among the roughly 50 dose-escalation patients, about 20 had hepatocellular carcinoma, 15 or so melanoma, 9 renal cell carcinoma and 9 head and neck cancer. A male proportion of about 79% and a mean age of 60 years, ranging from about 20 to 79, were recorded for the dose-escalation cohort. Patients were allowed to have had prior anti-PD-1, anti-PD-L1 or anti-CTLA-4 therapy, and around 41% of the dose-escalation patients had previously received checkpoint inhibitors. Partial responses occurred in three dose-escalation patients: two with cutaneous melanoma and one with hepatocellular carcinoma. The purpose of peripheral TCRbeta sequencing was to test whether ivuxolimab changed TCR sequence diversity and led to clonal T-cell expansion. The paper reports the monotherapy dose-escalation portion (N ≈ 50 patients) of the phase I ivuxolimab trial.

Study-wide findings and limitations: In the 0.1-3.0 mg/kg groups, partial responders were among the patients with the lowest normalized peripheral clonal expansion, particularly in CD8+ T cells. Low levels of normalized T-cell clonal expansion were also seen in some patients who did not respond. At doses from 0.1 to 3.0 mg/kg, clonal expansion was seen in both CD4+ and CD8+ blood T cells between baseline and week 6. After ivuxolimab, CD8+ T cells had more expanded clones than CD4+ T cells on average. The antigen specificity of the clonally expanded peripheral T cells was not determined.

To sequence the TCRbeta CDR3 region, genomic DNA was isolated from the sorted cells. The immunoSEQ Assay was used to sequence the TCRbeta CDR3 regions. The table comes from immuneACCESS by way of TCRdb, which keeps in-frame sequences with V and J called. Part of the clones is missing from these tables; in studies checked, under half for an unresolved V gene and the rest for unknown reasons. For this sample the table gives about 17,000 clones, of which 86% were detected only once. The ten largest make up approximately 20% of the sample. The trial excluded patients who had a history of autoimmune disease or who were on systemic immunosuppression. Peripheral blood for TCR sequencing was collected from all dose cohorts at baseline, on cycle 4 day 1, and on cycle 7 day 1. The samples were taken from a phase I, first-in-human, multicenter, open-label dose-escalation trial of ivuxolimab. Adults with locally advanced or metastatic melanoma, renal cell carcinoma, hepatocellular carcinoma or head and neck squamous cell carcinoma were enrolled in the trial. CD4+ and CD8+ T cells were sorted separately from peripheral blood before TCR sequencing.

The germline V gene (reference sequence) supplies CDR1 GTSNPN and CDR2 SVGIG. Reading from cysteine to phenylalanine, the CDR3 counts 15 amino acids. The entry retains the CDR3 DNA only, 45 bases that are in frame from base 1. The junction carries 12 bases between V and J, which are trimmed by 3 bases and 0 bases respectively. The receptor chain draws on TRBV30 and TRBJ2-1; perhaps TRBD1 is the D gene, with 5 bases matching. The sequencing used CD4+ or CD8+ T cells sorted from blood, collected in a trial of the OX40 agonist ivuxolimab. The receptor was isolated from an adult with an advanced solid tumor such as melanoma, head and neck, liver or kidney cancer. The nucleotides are TGTGCCTGGAGCCCCGGGCAGGGCTCCTACAATGAGCAGTTCTTC. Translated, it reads CAWSPGQGSYNEQFF.